The rows below give T cell receptor beta chains drawn from one sample of a study of T cells expressing NK-cell markers. TCRdb processed the 5' RACE reads again and assigns one entry to each CDR3 protein, with no DNA. The table for this sample gives under 200,000 distinct CDR3 sequences. Sequencing used blood T cells: a sorted CD56 or NKG2C T cell subset, CD4+ or CD8+ T cells, or bulk PBMC T cells (not recorded which). The receptor source for this set is a woman aged 18 to 75 in good health. Both conserved end residues are part of each CDR3. Size is omitted from some rows. Given values are once, few, many or a class for expanded clones.

J	size	V	CDR3
TRBJ1-4	-	TRBV7-8	CASSLNGRRSLFF
TRBJ2-1	-	TRBV25-1	CASSALVSVHEQFF
TRBJ1-1	-	TRBV5-6	CASSLGLGRRTEAFF
TRBJ2-1	-	TRBV4-2	CASSQDSAGAAEQFF
TRBJ2-3	-	TRBV6-2/TRBV6-3	CASSGQGPDTQYF
TRBJ2-5	-	TRBV2	CASSDRTSDGEAQYF
TRBJ2-1	-	TRBV4-1	CASSQERTGGFNEQFF
TRBJ2-5	-	TRBV12-3/TRBV12-4	CASSQTSGGAEETQYF
TRBJ2-4	-	TRBV7-2	CASSLGLAGAKNIQYF
TRBJ1-1	-	TRBV20-1	CSAGGGSEAFF
TRBJ2-3	-	TRBV5-1	CASSLGQSTSTDTQYF
TRBJ2-6	-	TRBV7-6	CASSLGQRANVLTF
TRBJ2-3	-	TRBV12-3/TRBV12-4	CASRPGAGVSDTQYF
TRBJ2-1	-	TRBV7-9	CASSLTVRYEQFF
TRBJ2-7	-	TRBV15	CATSREEGRGYEQYF
TRBJ2-7	-	TRBV28	CASSSAGTASYEQYF
TRBJ2-2	-	TRBV6-1	CASSVDPTGELFF
TRBJ1-4	-	TRBV5-1	CASRDDSPWEKLFF
TRBJ2-5	-	TRBV15	CATSRDPWTSGAETQYF
TRBJ2-3	-	TRBV11-2	CASSLVVAGVSVGDTQYF
TRBJ2-1	-	TRBV5-1	CASSIGTSSKYNEQFF
TRBJ2-1	-	TRBV24-1	CATSDLRGTSGRAGYNEQFF
TRBJ2-4	-	TRBV11-2	CASGEWGQGVAKNIQYF
TRBJ2-3	-	TRBV11-2	CASSLFRGRTTDTQYF
TRBJ2-3	-	TRBV10-3	CAISDSAGGDTQYF
TRBJ2-2	-	TRBV5-1	CASSLSQGATGELFF
TRBJ2-5	-	TRBV9	CASSVGDTPYQETQYF
TRBJ2-7	-	TRBV5-1	CASSQRDRGQYEQYF
TRBJ2-1	-	TRBV9	CASSVGQGVYNEQFF
TRBJ1-1	-	TRBV29-1	CSALDREFAEAFF
TRBJ2-3	-	TRBV5-1	CASSLVPGITDTQYF
TRBJ2-1	-	TRBV12-3/TRBV12-4	CASSFRASDNEQFF
TRBJ2-5	-	TRBV7-3	CASSFQGGETQYF
TRBJ2-4	-	TRBV12-3/TRBV12-4	CASSLLQKGNIQYF
TRBJ1-1	-	TRBV6-5	CASSYRDRGRSTEAFF
TRBJ2-7	-	TRBV27	CASSLRSRLAGPYEQYF
TRBJ2-7	-	TRBV9	CASSGQGATYF
TRBJ2-3	-	TRBV29-1	CSVVLGGVTDTQYF
TRBJ2-7	-	TRBV3-1	CASSLNAYEQYF
TRBJ1-2	-	TRBV20-1	CSAKGREVRWDYGYTF
TRBJ2-1	-	TRBV5-1	CASSLGRVPSSEQFF
TRBJ1-1	-	TRBV5-1	CASSKTGPGTEAFF
TRBJ2-3	-	TRBV20-1	CSAALAGGAWGTDTQYF
TRBJ2-4	medium-sized	TRBV20-1	CSAREGTGRNIQYF
TRBJ1-5	-	TRBV12-3/TRBV12-4	CASSFRGQDQPQHF
TRBJ2-1	-	TRBV4-1	CASSQDSLGDEQFF
TRBJ1-1	-	TRBV24-1	CATIGQDTEAFF
TRBJ2-5	-	TRBV4-2	CASSQGQGRETQYF
TRBJ2-7	-	TRBV7-3	CASSPQAGALYEQYF
TRBJ1-2	-	TRBV14	CASSQVGFSYTF
TRBJ1-1	-	TRBV29-1	CSGSQVRRTEAFF
TRBJ2-3	-	TRBV13	CASSLGITDTQYF
TRBJ2-1	-	TRBV12-3/TRBV12-4	CASSLGGNYNEQFF
TRBJ2-1	-	TRBV5-1	CASSLDRGHYNEQFF
TRBJ1-2	-	TRBV24-1	CATSDSQGANYGYTF